This T cell receptor beta chain was observed in a study of cytotoxic CD8 clonotypes in ibrutinib-treated CLL. Profiling relied on immunoSEQ multiplex PCR, and the TCRdb table lists in-frame clones only, not all of them. Of over 250,000 clones listed, about 72% are singletons. In regard to this clone: The target antigen is unknown.

General study points: Under therapy, public clonotypes either contracted or stayed stable, and they were uncommon.

The length of the CDR3 is 15 residues. Deletions cut 4 bases from V and 8 bases from J, with 20 bases between. Germline CDR1 is SEHNR and CDR2 is FQNEAQ (reference sequence). The source was PBMCs, collected at disease progression, from a patient treated with ibrutinib. The TCR sequence derives from a human donor with chronic lymphocytic leukemia. The chain has TRBV7-9 and TRBJ1-2; D remains unclear. The CDR3 DNA sequence: TGTGCCAGCAGCTACTCATTTGCGGGTATCGAGGGCTACACCTTC. Translated, it gives CASSYSFAGIEGYTF. Full variable domain (missing parts from reference TRBV7-9 and TRBJ1-2): DTGVSQNPRHKITKRGQNVTFRCDPISEHNRLYWYRQTLGQGPEFLTYFQNEAQLEKSRLLSDRFSAERPKGSFSTLEIQRTEQGDSAMYLCASSYSFAGIEGYTFGSGTRLTVV.